This T cell receptor beta chain was observed in a study of follicular helper T cells after annual influenza vaccination. About the study: Days 0, 7 and 28 post-vaccination were the blood draw times.

Sequencing used immunoSEQ multiplex PCR; TCRdb keeps in-frame clones, though not all of them. Here the sample spans approximately 5,000 clones, roughly 83% being singletons. CDR1 is MNHEY, CDR2 SVGAGI, per germline. CDR3 length: 13 residues. Trimming stripped 6 bases from V and 4 bases from J, with 10 bases between. Time point given: 2015-2016 season, 7 days after influenza vaccination. Donors were community-dwelling with no influenza vaccine in the prior 6 months. Here the sequenced sample was CXCR5+ CD38- circulating T follicular helper cells from blood, taken 7 days after influenza vaccination. Stated subset: circulating Tfh, non-naive CD4+CXCR5+PD-1+ (ICOS+CD38+ or ICOS-CD38-). The TCR was taken from an adult who received the influenza vaccine. The rearrangement uses TRBV6-5 and TRBJ1-3; D is possibly TRBD1 (5 bases). For the CDR3, the DNA is TGTGCCAGCAGGGGGGACGACGGAAACACCATATATTTT. Amino acids: CASRGDDGNTIYF.